This T cell receptor beta chain was profiled in a study of cytomegalovirus exposure and HLA in healthy donors. Study outcomes and limitations: An Asian-associated ancestry cluster reportedly showed fewer N-insertions than the roughly 670-donor mean in a later analysis. In a later analysis, most CMV-associated TCR beta chains appeared HLA-restricted.

Healthy bone marrow donors made up the donor group. The PCR employed 60 Vbeta primers together with 13 Jbeta primers. The repertoire was sequenced with immunoSEQ multiplex PCR; TCRdb's copy has only in-frame clones and lacks some. The profile shows over 150,000 clones, around 75% of them singletons. This clone was found a few times. Its antigen is as yet unknown. Germline V gene data show CDR1 as SNHLY and CDR2 as FYNNEI. Losses at the gene ends were 8 bases for V and 4 bases for J; bases not matched to a gene: 5. CDR3 length: 13 amino acids. The V gene is TRBV2, the J gene TRBJ1-1; 9 positions agree with TRBD1. The receptor's source is a woman between 45 and 65 years old in good health and CMV-seropositive. The sequenced material came from PBMCs. The CDR3 loop is CASAATGGTEAFF. DNA of the CDR3: TGTGCCAGCGCCGCGACAGGGGGCACTGAAGCTTTCTTT. Using reference TRBV2 and TRBJ1-1 for the parts outside the CDR3, the full variable domain is EPEVTQTPSHQVTQMGQEVILRCVPISNHLYFYWYRQILGQKVEFLVSFYNNEISEKSEIFDDQFSVERPDGSNFTLKIRSTKLEDSAMYFCASAATGGTEAFFGQGTRLTVV.